The 26 T cell receptor beta chains in this list originate from one sample, sequenced in a study of T cell responses to AZD1222 COVID-19 vaccine. Measured with immunoSEQ multiplex PCR; TCRdb has only the in-frame clones, and not every one. There are approximately 110,000 clones in the sample; about nine tenths occur only once, and approximately 1.1% lies in the top ten. The material sequenced was peripheral blood, taken on day 0 of AZD1222 vaccination. These receptors originate from an adult in good health.

The V call is TRBV6-1, the J call TRBJ2-3; tentatively, D is TRBD1 (7 bases). Deletions cut 3 bases from V and 2 bases from J, with 9 bases between. The CDR3 spans 14 residues. The germline V gene encodes CDR1 MNHNS and CDR2 SASEGT. The CDR3 bases are TGTGCCAGCAGTGACAGGGGGGACACAGATACGCAGTATTTT. It codes for CASSDRGDTDTQYF.

The rearrangement joins TRBV12-5 to TRBJ2-5; 7 nucleotides align to TRBD1. The ends lost 2 bases at V and 3 bases at J; junction bases unmatched: 9. Germline assignment: CDR1 LGHNT and CDR2 FRNRAP. The CDR3 runs 16 residues. The CDR3 bases are TGTGCTAGTGGTTTGATGGGCACTGACAGGGAAGAGACCCAGTACTTC. Protein: CASGLMGTDREETQYF.

The chain carries TRBV12-3 or TRBV12-4 and TRBJ1-2; D is unclear. Trimming shortened V by 5 bases and J by 3 bases, and 7 bases separated the two germline ends. This CDR3 comprises 12 residues. CDR3 sequence: CASSRGYYGYTF. Written as DNA, the CDR3 is TGTGCCAGCAGTCGAGGGTACTATGGCTACACCTTC.

This clone has only a few counts. The CDR3 DNA reads as TGCAGCGCCAGAACTTATAGCAATCAGCCCCAGCATTTT. This encodes CSARTYSNQPQHF. The V gene is TRBV29-1, the J gene TRBJ1-5; D is undetermined. The ends were cut back, 7 bases at V and 0 bases at J, with 10 bases in the middle. Germline values: CDR1 SQVTM, CDR2 ANQGSEA. The CDR3 length is 13 residues.

The rearrangement uses TRBV5-6 and TRBJ1-1; no firm D call. The CDR3 length is 16 residues. Germline V lookup: CDR1 SGHDT, CDR2 YYEEEE. V was pared by 0 bases and J by 6 bases, with 18 bases between. This CDR3 reads CASSLAGLRPGSEAFF. The CDR3 bases are TGTGCCAGCAGCTTGGCGGGATTGAGACCAGGCTCTGAAGCTTTCTTT.

This sequence joins TRBV2 and TRBJ1-2, with D possibly TRBD1 on 6 matching bases. This CDR3 is built from 13 residues. With 6 bases removed from V and 8 bases from J, the gap between germline ends came to 16 bases. Germline CDR1 is SNHLY and CDR2 is FYNNEI. This CDR3 is CASRPDSLWGYTF. CDR3 in DNA: TGTGCCAGCAGGCCGGACAGCCTTTGGGGCTACACCTTC.

V is TRBV4-3 and J is TRBJ1-1, with 9 positions matching TRBD1. Germline V gene sequence: CDR1 LGHNA, CDR2 YSLEER. This CDR3 spans 15 amino acids. With V trimmed by 3 bases and J by 5 bases, 7 bases remained unmatched. Here the CDR3 reads CASSQTGQGTTEAFF. The DNA of the CDR3 is TGCGCCAGCAGCCAGACAGGACAGGGGACTACTGAAGCTTTCTTT.

The chain couples TRBV12-5 to TRBJ2-5, with 12 bases matching TRBD2. From germline, CDR1 is LGHNT and CDR2 FRNRAP. This CDR3 spans 15 amino acids. V lost 10 bases and J lost 0; bases outside the gene matches: 6. This CDR3 reads CATSRTSGDQETQYF. As DNA, the CDR3 is TGTGCTACTTCGCGGACTAGCGGGGACCAAGAGACCCAGTACTTC.

Details on this clone: At one end, the junction sequence differs from germline, possibly due to a read error. V is TRBV2 and J is TRBJ1-6; D call uncertain. The CDR3 runs 15 residues. Germline V gene sequence: CDR1 SNHLY, CDR2 FYNNEI. CDR3 loop: CAISRESSYNSPLHF. The CDR3 DNA follows: TGTGCCATCAGTCGCGAGAGCTCCTATAATTCACCCCTCCACTTT. The whole variable domain, remainder taken from reference TRBV2 and TRBJ1-6, is EPEVTQTPSHQVTQMGQEVILRCVPISNHLYFYWYRQILGQKVEFLVSFYNNEISEKSEIFDDQFSVERPDGSNFTLKIRSTKLEDSAMYFCAISRESSYNSPLHFGNGTRLTVT.

This sequence joins TRBV7-9 and TRBJ2-1, with D tentatively TRBD1 (6 bases). There are 15 residues in the CDR3. Per the germline V gene, CDR1 is SEHNR and CDR2 is FQNEAQ (reference sequence). Trimming removed 6 bases at V and 4 bases at J, with 16 bases between. CDR3 bases: TGTGCCAGCAGTCCCGGTGAAGGGGGTTACAATGAGCAGTTCTTC. It is translated as CASSPGEGGYNEQFF.

This chain uses TRBV5-1 with TRBJ2-7; 9 positions agree with TRBD1. Unmatched junction bases numbered 7, after V lost 1 base and J lost 5 bases. The CDR3 loop spans 15 amino acids. Germline-derived CDR1 and CDR2 are SGHRS and YFSETQ. The CDR3 sequence is CASSLMGQGHHEQYF. The DNA of the CDR3 is TGCGCCAGCAGCTTGATGGGACAGGGTCACCACGAGCAGTACTTC. The full variable domain, completed using reference TRBV5-1 and TRBJ2-7, is KAGVTQTPRYLIKTRGQQVTLSCSPISGHRSVSWYQQTPGQGLQFLFEYFSETQRNKGNFPGRFSGRQFSNSRSEMNVSTLELGDSALYLCASSLMGQGHHEQYFGPGTRLTVT.

The V gene is TRBV7-9, the J gene TRBJ2-7, with no clear D. CDR3 size: 15 residues. Per the germline V gene, CDR1 is SEHNR and CDR2 is FQNEAQ (reference sequence). The V end was cut by 5 bases, the J end by 0 bases, with 14 bases between. Here the CDR3 reads CASSPRDTGSYEQYF. The CDR3 bases are TGTGCCAGCAGCCCCAGAGACACCGGCTCCTACGAGCAGTACTTC. The full variable domain, its missing parts supplied by reference TRBV7-9 and TRBJ2-7, is DTGVSQNPRHKITKRGQNVTFRCDPISEHNRLYWYRQTLGQGPEFLTYFQNEAQLEKSRLLSDRFSAERPKGSFSTLEIQRTEQGDSAMYLCASSPRDTGSYEQYFGPGTRLTVT.

The J gene is TRBJ1-2, the V gene TRBV2; 9 nucleotides agree with TRBD1. V dropped 5 bases and J dropped 2; count of bases not matched to a gene: 6. Per the germline V gene, CDR1 is SNHLY and CDR2 is FYNNEI. This CDR3 contains 15 residues. CDR3 in DNA: TGTGCCAGCAGTCTTGGACAGGGGATGAACTATGGCTACACCTTC. Residues: CASSLGQGMNYGYTF.

This chain links TRBV15 with TRBJ1-2; D gene uncertain. Germline assignment: CDR1 LNHNV and CDR2 YYDKDF (reference sequence). This CDR3 has 15 residues. Trimming stripped 3 bases from V and 3 bases from J, with 14 bases between. The CDR3 region has the DNA TGTGCCACCAGCAGTGAGCCCTGGAAGGACTATGGCTACACCTTC. It yields the protein CATSSEPWKDYGYTF.

The chain combines TRBV3-1 (or the pseudogene TRBV3-2) with TRBJ2-2, with TRBD1 matching over 10 bases. CDR1 LGHDT and CDR2 YNNKEL come from the germline V gene (reference sequence). The CDR3 has 17 residues. J was trimmed by 5 bases and V by 3 bases; bases with no gene match: 9. For the CDR3, the DNA is TGTGCCAGCAGCCAGGCCCCGGGACAGGGGAGAACCGGGGAGCTGTTTTTT. Its protein product is CASSQAPGQGRTGELFF.

The gene calls are TRBV5-4 and TRBJ2-5, with TRBD1 as a possible D gene (5 bases). The CDR3 is 14 amino acids. V was cut by 1 base and J by 2 bases, with 9 bases left in between. Germline V gene data show CDR1 as SGHNT and CDR2 as YYREEE (reference sequence). The DNA for the CDR3 is TGTGCCAGCAGCTTGAGGGGAAGACAAGAGACCCAGTACTTC. Its translation is CASSLRGRQETQYF.

The gene calls are TRBV3-1 (or the pseudogene TRBV3-2) and TRBJ2-7, with D maybe TRBD1 (5 bases). The length of the CDR3 is 15 residues. The ends were cut back, 2 bases at V and 2 bases at J, with 13 bases in the middle. The germline CDR1 and CDR2 sequences are LGHDT and YNNKEL (reference sequence). The chain's CDR3 is CASSQPGYNPYEQYF. The CDR3 bases are TGTGCCAGCAGCCAACCAGGGTATAATCCCTACGAGCAGTACTTC.

This chain uses TRBV7-9 with TRBJ1-1; D ambiguous. Germline V gene lookup returns CDR1 SEHNR and CDR2 FQNEAQ (reference sequence). This CDR3 is 17 amino acids long. Deletions cut 2 bases from V and 4 bases from J, with 20 bases between. The DNA for the CDR3 is TGTGCCAGCAGCTTAACGGCTACCGGCGCCCCGGCCACTGAAGCTTTCTTT. As protein: CASSLTATGAPATEAFF.

The CDR3 nucleotides are TGTGCCAGCAGCTTAAGAGTTCCAGGGGGCGTCTCTGGAAACACCATATATTTT. It codes for CASSLRVPGGVSGNTIYF. The chain employs TRBV7-9 and TRBJ1-3; the match to TRBD1 covers 8 bases. Losses at the gene ends were 2 bases for V and 0 bases for J; bases not matched to a gene: 9. Germline loops: CDR1 SEHNR, CDR2 FQNEAQ (reference sequence). The CDR3 is 18 residues long.

The chain links TRBV19 to TRBJ1-2, with 8 bases aligning to TRBD1. Germline CDR1 and CDR2: LNHDA and SQIVND (reference sequence). CDR3 size: 15 residues. V trimming: 4 bases; J trimming: 4 bases; junction bases outside the gene matches: 8. CDR3 nucleotide sequence: TGTGCCAGTAGTACCGCCGGGACAGGTACCTATGGCTACACCTTC. This translates into CASSTAGTGTYGYTF.

In DNA, the CDR3 is TGTGCCAGCAGCTTAGCGATAGGGGCCGGGGAGCTGTTTTTT. It encodes CASSLAIGAGELFF. V is TRBV7-2 and J is TRBJ2-2, with D possibly matching TRBD1 (5 bases). CDR3 length equals 14 residues. V was cut by 0 bases and J by 6 bases, with 8 bases left in between. Germline assignment: CDR1 SGHTA and CDR2 FQGNSA. Variable domain in full (rest from reference TRBV7-2 and TRBJ2-2): GAGVSQSPSNKVTEKGKDVELRCDPISGHTALYWYRQSLGQGLEFLIYFQGNSAPDKSGLPSDRFSAERTGGSVSTLTIQRTQQEDSAVYLCASSLAIGAGELFFGEGSRLTVL.

The gene calls are TRBV7-6 and TRBJ2-7, with D possibly matching TRBD2 (6 bases). Germline V CDR1 and CDR2: SGHVS, FNYEAQ. The CDR3 has 16 amino acids. V was pared by 5 bases and J by 3 bases, with 20 bases between. The CDR3 sequence is CASSPRYRTNYYEQYF. DNA for the CDR3: TGTGCCAGCAGCCCCAGGTATAGGACTAACTACTACGAGCAGTACTTC.

This sequence joins TRBV28 and TRBJ2-5; TRBD2 matches at 10 bases. After removal of 1 base from V and 0 bases from J, the junction contained 5 bases not matched to a gene. This CDR3 spans 17 amino acids. Germline loops: CDR1 MDHEN, CDR2 SYDVKM. CDR3 sequence (DNA): TGTGCCAGCAGTTTATCGGCAGCGGGGGGGTACCAAGAGACCCAGTACTTC. Amino acid sequence: CASSLSAAGGYQETQYF.

V and J are TRBV27 and TRBJ1-6, with D hard to call. This CDR3 is 15 amino acids long. The germline V and J ends were trimmed by 2 bases and 7 bases, with 12 bases remaining between them. Germline assignment: CDR1 MNHEY and CDR2 SMNVEV (reference sequence). CDR3 loop: CASSLGAAENSPLHF. In nucleotides, the CDR3 is TGTGCCAGCAGTTTAGGAGCAGCAGAGAATTCACCCCTCCACTTT.

The rearrangement joins TRBV7-9 to TRBJ2-2, with a possible D match to TRBD1 (7 bases). Germline loops: CDR1 SEHNR, CDR2 FQNEAQ (reference sequence). Trimming removed 2 bases at V and 1 base at J, with 20 bases between. The CDR3 length is 19 residues. CDR3 loop: CASSLISPARGVNTGELFF. In nucleotides, the CDR3 is TGTGCCAGCAGCTTAATTTCCCCGGCCAGGGGGGTGAACACCGGGGAGCTGTTTTTT.

The table lists this clone with a count of one. CDR3 sequence: CASSLGGLGGYTF. For the CDR3, the DNA is TGTGCCAGCAGTTTAGGCGGCCTGGGGGGCTACACCTTC. The chain has TRBV12-3 or TRBV12-4 and TRBJ1-2; D uncertain. With 1 base removed from V and 8 bases from J, the gap between germline ends came to 11 bases. The length of the CDR3 is 13 residues.